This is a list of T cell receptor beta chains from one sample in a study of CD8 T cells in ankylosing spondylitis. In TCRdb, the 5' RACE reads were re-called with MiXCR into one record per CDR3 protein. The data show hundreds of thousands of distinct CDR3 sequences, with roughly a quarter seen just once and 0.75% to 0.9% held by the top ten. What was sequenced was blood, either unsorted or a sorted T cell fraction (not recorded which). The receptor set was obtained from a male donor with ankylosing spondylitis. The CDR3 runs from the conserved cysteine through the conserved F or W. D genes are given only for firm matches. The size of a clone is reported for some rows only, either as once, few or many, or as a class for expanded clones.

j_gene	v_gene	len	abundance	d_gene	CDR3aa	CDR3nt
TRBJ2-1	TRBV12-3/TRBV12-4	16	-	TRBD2	CASSLTGTSGSGEQFF	TGTGCCAGCAGTCTTACCGGGACTAGCGGGAGCGGTGAGCAGTTCTTC
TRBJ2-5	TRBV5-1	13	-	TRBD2	CASSGSGRETQYF	TGCGCCAGCTCTGGTAGCGGGAGAGAGACCCAGTACTTC
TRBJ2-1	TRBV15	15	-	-	CATSSRPQGHNEQFF	TGTGCCACCAGCAGTCGGCCCCAAGGCCACAATGAGCAGTTCTTC
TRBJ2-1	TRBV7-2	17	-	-	CASSADPLYSLRNEQFF	TGTGCCAGCAGCGCCGATCCGCTCTACTCGTTGAGGAATGAGCAGTTCTTC
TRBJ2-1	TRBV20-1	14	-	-	CSATGLPGYNEQFF	TGCAGTGCTACGGGACTCCCAGGTTACAATGAGCAGTTCTTC
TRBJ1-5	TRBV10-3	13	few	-	CATLSDSNQPQHF	TGTGCCACCTTATCGGACAGCAATCAGCCCCAGCATTTT
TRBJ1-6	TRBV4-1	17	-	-	CASSQDERSSYNSPLHF	TGCGCCAGCAGCCAAGATGAACGAAGCTCCTATAATTCACCCCTCCACTTT
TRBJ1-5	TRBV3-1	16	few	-	CASSQGWGHEFQPQHF	TGTGCCAGCAGCCAAGGATGGGGGCACGAATTCCAGCCCCAGCATTTT
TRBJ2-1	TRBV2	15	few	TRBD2	CASSEWGGSYNEQFF	TGTGCCAGCAGTGAGTGGGGGGGATCCTACAATGAGCAGTTCTTC
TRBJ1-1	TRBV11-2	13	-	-	CASSLDPTTEAFF	TGTGCCAGCAGCTTAGATCCGACAACTGAAGCTTTCTTT
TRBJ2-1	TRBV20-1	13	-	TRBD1	CSARSGGYNEQFF	TGCAGTGCTAGATCAGGGGGATACAATGAGCAGTTCTTC
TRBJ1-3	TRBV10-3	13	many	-	CATSAGAENTIYF	TGTGCCACCTCGGCAGGGGCCGAAAACACCATATATTTT
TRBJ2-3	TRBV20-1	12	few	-	CSAAARGDTQYF	TGCAGTGCTGCCGCCCGGGGAGATACGCAGTATTTT
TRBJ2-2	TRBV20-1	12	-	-	CSAEEPAGELFF	TGCAGTGCAGAAGAGCCCGCCGGGGAGCTGTTTTTT
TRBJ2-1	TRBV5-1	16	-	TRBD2	CASSFSGGSGYNEQFF	TGCGCCAGCAGCTTTTCGGGCGGGAGTGGGTACAATGAGCAGTTCTTC
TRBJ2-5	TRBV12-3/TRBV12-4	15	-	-	CASNPGSGWRETQYF	TGTGCCAGCAACCCTGGGTCAGGGTGGCGAGAGACCCAGTACTTC
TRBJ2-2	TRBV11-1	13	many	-	CASTQNRGGELFF	TGTGCCAGCACCCAGAACCGGGGCGGGGAGCTGTTTTTT
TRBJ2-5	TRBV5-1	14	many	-	CASSLGTLQETQYF	TGCGCCAGCAGCTTAGGCACCCTGCAAGAGACCCAGTACTTC
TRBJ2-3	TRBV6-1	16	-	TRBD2	CASRTLAGQYRDTQYF	TGTGCCAGCAGGACACTAGCGGGGCAATACCGAGATACGCAGTATTTT
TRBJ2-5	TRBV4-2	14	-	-	CASSLRDAAETQYF	TGTGCCAGCAGCCTCCGGGACGCCGCCGAGACCCAGTACTTC
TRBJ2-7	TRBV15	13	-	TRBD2	CATSREGLYEQYF	TGTGCCACCAGCCGGGAGGGCTTGTACGAGCAGTACTTC
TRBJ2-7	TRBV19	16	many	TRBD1	CASSTPIGTGNYEQYF	TGTGCCAGTAGTACGCCTATCGGGACAGGAAACTACGAGCAGTACTTC
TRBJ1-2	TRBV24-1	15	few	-	CATSDEGRGIYGYTF	TGTGCCACCTCAGACGAGGGGAGGGGGATCTATGGCTACACCTTC
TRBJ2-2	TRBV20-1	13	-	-	CSARDPGRGELFF	TGCAGTGCCCGTGACCCGGGTCGGGGGGAGCTGTTTTTT
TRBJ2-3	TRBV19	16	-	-	CASSIGIIGRGDTQYF	TGTGCCAGTAGTATCGGGATCATAGGCAGGGGAGATACGCAGTATTTT
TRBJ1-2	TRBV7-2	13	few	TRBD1	CASDRTGAYGYTF	TGTGCCAGCGATCGGACAGGGGCCTATGGCTACACCTTC
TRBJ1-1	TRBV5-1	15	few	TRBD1	CASSLARQGAGEAFF	TGCGCCAGCAGCTTGGCCCGACAGGGGGCTGGTGAAGCTTTCTTT
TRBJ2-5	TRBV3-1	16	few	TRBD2	CASSQLAGGGQETQYF	TGTGCCAGCAGCCAATTGGCGGGAGGGGGGCAAGAGACCCAGTACTTC
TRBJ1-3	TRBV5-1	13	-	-	CASSPLVGNTIYF	TGCGCCAGCAGCCCCCTAGTTGGAAACACCATATATTTT
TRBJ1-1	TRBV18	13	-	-	CASSPKLNTEAFF	TGTGCCAGCTCACCAAAGCTGAACACTGAAGCTTTCTTT
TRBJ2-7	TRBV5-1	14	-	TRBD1	CASKFRGQGHEQYF	TGCGCCAGCAAATTTAGGGGACAGGGGCACGAGCAGTACTTC
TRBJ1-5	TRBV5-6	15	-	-	CASSSQSGDRQPQHF	TGTGCCAGCAGCTCCCAGTCAGGGGATCGTCAGCCCCAGCATTTT
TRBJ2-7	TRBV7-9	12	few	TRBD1	CASSLTGAEQYF	TGTGCCAGCAGCTTGACAGGGGCCGAGCAGTACTTC
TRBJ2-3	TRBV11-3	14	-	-	CASSLSSVSDTQYF	TGTGCCAGCAGCTTATCTAGCGTATCAGATACGCAGTATTTT
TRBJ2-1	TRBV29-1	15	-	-	CSVEGASFSYNEQFF	TGCAGCGTTGAAGGGGCGTCTTTCTCCTACAATGAGCAGTTCTTC
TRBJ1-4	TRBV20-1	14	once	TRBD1	CSARPQGAGEKLFF	TGCAGTGCTAGACCACAGGGGGCAGGGGAAAAACTGTTTTTT
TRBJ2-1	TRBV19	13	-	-	CATSPQGFNEQFF	TGTGCCACCTCTCCACAGGGATTCAATGAGCAGTTCTTC
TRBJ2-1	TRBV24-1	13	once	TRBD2	CATGLAAYNEQFF	TGTGCCACAGGACTAGCGGCCTACAATGAGCAGTTCTTC
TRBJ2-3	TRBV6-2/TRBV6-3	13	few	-	CASSYSAPATQYF	TGTGCCAGCAGTTACTCGGCCCCCGCAACGCAGTATTTT
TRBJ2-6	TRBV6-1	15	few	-	CAGSLGVGGANVLTF	TGTGCCGGGAGCTTGGGGGTCGGTGGGGCCAACGTCCTGACTTTC
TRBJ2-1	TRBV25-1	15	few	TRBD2	CASSEFGEGSNEQFF	TGTGCCAGCAGTGAATTTGGGGAGGGGTCAAATGAGCAGTTCTTC
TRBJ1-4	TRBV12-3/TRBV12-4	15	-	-	CASSQPSLTNEKLFF	TGTGCCAGCAGCCAACCAAGCTTGACTAATGAAAAACTGTTTTTT
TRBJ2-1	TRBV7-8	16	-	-	CASSQPRTTLSNEQFF	TGTGCCAGCAGCCAACCCAGGACTACGTTGTCCAATGAGCAGTTCTTC
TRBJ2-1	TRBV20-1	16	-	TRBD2	CSATQGLAGVYNEQFF	TGCAGTGCTACCCAGGGACTAGCGGGAGTCTACAATGAGCAGTTCTTC
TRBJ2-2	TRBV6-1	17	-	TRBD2	CASSRIAGAPGTGELFF	TGTGCCAGCAGTCGGATAGCGGGAGCCCCGGGCACCGGGGAGCTGTTTTTT
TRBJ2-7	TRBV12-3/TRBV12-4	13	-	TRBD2	CASKTSGRYEQYF	TGTGCCAGCAAAACTAGCGGGAGGTATGAGCAGTACTTC
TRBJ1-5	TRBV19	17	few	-	CASSPRTLTRSNQPQHF	TGTGCCAGTAGTCCCCGGACACTCACGCGATCAAATCAGCCCCAGCATTTT
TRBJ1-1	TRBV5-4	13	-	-	CASSRNTGSEAFF	TGTGCCAGCAGCCGAAATACAGGGAGTGAAGCTTTCTTT
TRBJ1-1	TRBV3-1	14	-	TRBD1	CASSQGGQGAEAFF	TGTGCCAGCAGCCAAGGGGGACAGGGAGCGGAAGCTTTCTTT
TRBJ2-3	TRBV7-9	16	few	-	CASSSGDLGGTDTQYF	TGTGCCAGCAGCTCCGGGGATTTGGGGGGCACAGATACGCAGTATTTT
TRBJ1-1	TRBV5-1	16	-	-	CASSLVEGTGPTEAFF	TGCGCCAGCAGCTTGGTTGAGGGTACAGGGCCCACTGAAGCTTTCTTT
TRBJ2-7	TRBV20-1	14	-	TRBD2	CSASRPSGTYEQYF	TGCAGTGCTAGTCGACCTAGCGGGACCTACGAGCAGTACTTC
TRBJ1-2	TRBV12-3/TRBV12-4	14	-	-	CASSLGYNLYGYTF	TGTGCCAGCAGTTTAGGGTACAACCTATATGGCTACACCTTC
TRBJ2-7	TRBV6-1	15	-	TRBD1	CASSVRTGQAYEQYF	TGTGCCAGCAGTGTCAGGACAGGGCAAGCCTACGAGCAGTACTTC
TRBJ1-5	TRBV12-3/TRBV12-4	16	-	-	CASSRKQDSAWQPQHF	TGTGCCAGCAGCCGAAAACAGGACTCCGCATGGCAGCCCCAGCATTTT
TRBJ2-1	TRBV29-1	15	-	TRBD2	CSVDLRGSSYNEQFF	TGCAGCGTTGATCTGCGGGGGAGCTCCTACAATGAGCAGTTCTTC
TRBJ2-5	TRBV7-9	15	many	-	CASSPGRLAVQMKYF	TGTGCCAGCAGCCCGGGGAGGCTAGCCGTCCAGATGAAGTACTTC
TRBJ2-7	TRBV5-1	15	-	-	CASHRPGKKGYEQYF	TGCGCCAGCCACAGGCCGGGGAAAAAGGGGTACGAGCAGTACTTC
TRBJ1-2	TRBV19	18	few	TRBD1	CASSPRVDRGRKGYGYTF	TGTGCCAGTAGTCCCCGGGTGGACAGGGGGCGAAAAGGGTATGGCTACACCTTC